These 20 T cell receptor beta chains came from one sample sequenced in a study of blood T cell repertoires in COVID-19. Assay used: immunoSEQ multiplex PCR; TCRdb lists only in-frame clones, some missing. The sample includes 20,000 to 30,000 clones, approximately 94% of them seen just once. Sequencing was performed on peripheral blood. The source of these receptors is a human donor in a cohort sampled during active COVID-19.

The V call is TRBV6-5, the J call TRBJ2-5; 8 nucleotides align to TRBD2. CDR1 and CDR2 from the germline V gene are MNHEY and SVGAGI. CDR3 size: 14 residues. V lost 5 bases to trimming and J lost 5 bases; unmatched junction nucleotides: 7. The CDR3 DNA sequence: TGTGCCAGCAGTCCTGGGACTAGGGGGGAGACCCAGTACTTC. As protein: CASSPGTRGETQYF.

This chain links TRBV5-4 with TRBJ2-2, with 8 bases identical to TRBD2. The germline CDR1 and CDR2 sequences are SGHNT and YYREEE (reference sequence). V shed 4 bases, J shed 6 bases, and the junction held 5 bases outside the gene matches. This CDR3 region has 14 residues. The CDR3 region has the DNA TGTGCCAGCAGCCTACCGGGACTAGCCGGGGAGCTGTTTTTT. Protein sequence: CASSLPGLAGELFF.

V is TRBV6-2 or TRBV6-3 and J is TRBJ1-2; 10 bases map to TRBD1. The CDR3 loop spans 15 amino acids. The V gene end was trimmed by 6 bases and the J gene end by 7 bases; junction bases not matched to a gene: 11. CDR1 is MNHEY and CDR2 is SVGEGT in the germline V gene. The CDR3 spells CASSQTGGGLTGYTF. For the CDR3, the DNA is TGTGCCAGCAGCCAGACAGGGGGCGGACTAACTGGCTACACCTTC.

This chain uses TRBV3-1 (or the pseudogene TRBV3-2) with TRBJ2-1, with 14 bases aligning to TRBD2. V lost 4 bases, J lost 5 bases, and 7 bases stayed unmatched. Per the germline V gene, CDR1 is LGHDT and CDR2 is YNNKEL (reference sequence). The CDR3 spans 17 residues. The DNA for the CDR3 is TGTGCCAGCAGCCCCGCGGGACTAGCGGGGGTCCACAATGAGCAGTTCTTC. It encodes CASSPAGLAGVHNEQFF.

This clone was observed a few times. V gene TRBV7-9 combines with J gene TRBJ1-5; 7 nucleotides align to TRBD1. There are 15 residues in the CDR3. The V segment lost 4 bases and the J segment 5 bases; nucleotides outside the gene matches: 8. Per germline, CDR1 SEHNR and CDR2 FQNEAQ (reference sequence). The CDR3 region is CASSSDRVGDQPQHF. The CDR3, as DNA: TGTGCCAGCAGCTCCGACAGGGTAGGGGATCAGCCCCAGCATTTT.

CDR3 sequence: CATLRGMNTEAFF. In nucleotides, the CDR3 is TGTGCCACCCTCAGGGGTATGAACACTGAAGCTTTCTTT. The genes are TRBV28 and TRBJ1-1, with D possibly matching TRBD1 (6 bases). The V gene lost 10 bases and the J gene lost 0 bases, with 12 bases spanning the gap. CDR3 length: 13 amino acids. Germline V gives CDR1 MDHEN, CDR2 SYDVKM.

This clone was detected only once. The J gene is TRBJ1-6, the V gene TRBV4-3; D unresolved. CDR1 and CDR2 (germline): LGHNA, YSLEER. The V and J ends lost 4 bases and 0 bases respectively, with 10 bases between them. The CDR3 sequence is 16 residues long. The CDR3 loop reads CASSLLRSSYNSPLHF. CDR3 in DNA: TGCGCCAGCAGCCTCTTGAGGAGCTCCTATAATTCACCCCTCCACTTT.

The chain carries TRBV30 and TRBJ2-3; 7 positions match TRBD2. The trim removed 0 bases at V and 4 bases at J, leaving 4 bases unmatched. The CDR3 has 14 amino acids. Germline V gives CDR1 GTSNPN, CDR2 SVGIG (reference sequence). The CDR3 DNA follows: TGTGCCTGGAGTGTGGGAGGGCCGTCAGATACGCAGTATTTT. Encoded protein: CAWSVGGPSDTQYF.

This clone has only a few counts. V usage is TRBV5-1 and J usage is TRBJ1-3; maybe TRBD1 (6 bases). V shed 3 bases and J shed 0 bases, with 7 bases lying between them. CDR1 and CDR2 from the germline V gene are SGHRS and YFSETQ. This CDR3 is built from 14 residues. The CDR3 DNA reads TGCGCCAGCAGCTCGGACAGCTCTGGAAACACCATATATTTT. As protein: CASSSDSSGNTIYF.

This chain links TRBV9 with TRBJ2-7; 7 nucleotides agree with TRBD1. This CDR3 region has 14 residues. The germline V gene encodes CDR1 SGDLS and CDR2 YYNGEE. The trim removed 3 bases at V and 6 bases at J, leaving 9 bases unmatched. CDR3 region: CASSAPGQSGEQYF. In DNA, the CDR3 is TGTGCCAGCAGCGCCCCGGGACAGAGCGGCGAGCAGTACTTC. Together with reference TRBV9 and TRBJ2-7, the CDR3 gives the full variable domain: DSGVTQTPKHLITATGQRVTLRCSPRSGDLSVYWYQQSLDQGLQFLIQYYNGEERAKGNILERFSAQQFPDLHSELNLSSLELGDSALYFCASSAPGQSGEQYFGPGTRLTVT.

The chain is built from TRBV15 and TRBJ1-5; D possibly corresponds to TRBD1 (5 bases). This CDR3 has 17 amino acids. Deletions cut 1 base from V and 2 bases from J, with 15 bases between. CDR1 and CDR2 (germline): LNHNV, YYDKDF (reference sequence). CDR3 sequence: CATSRAGGVIGNQPQHF. As DNA, the CDR3 is TGTGCCACCAGCAGAGCGGGGGGGGTCATAGGCAATCAGCCCCAGCATTTT.

The rearrangement links TRBV19 to TRBJ2-3; maybe TRBD2 (6 bases). The ends were cut back, 10 bases at V and 2 bases at J, with 13 bases in the middle. The germline CDR1 and CDR2 sequences are LNHDA and SQIVND (reference sequence). The CDR3 contains 13 residues. The CDR3 bases are TGTGCCACGACGGGACTCAACACAGATACGCAGTATTTT. Amino acids: CATTGLNTDTQYF.

The J gene is TRBJ1-4, the V gene TRBV9; D unresolved. CDR1 is SGDLS and CDR2 is YYNGEE in the germline V gene. The CDR3 contains 18 residues. Trimming stripped 2 bases from V and 0 bases from J, with 17 bases between. Here the CDR3 reads CASSVGFTGTATNEKLFF. The CDR3, as DNA: TGTGCCAGCAGCGTCGGATTTACGGGAACTGCAACTAATGAAAAACTGTTTTTT.

In nucleotides, the CDR3 is TGTGCCAGTAGTATTCAGGGACTTTCTTCCTACGAGCAGTACTTC. Residues: CASSIQGLSSYEQYF. V usage is TRBV19 and J usage is TRBJ2-7; D is possibly TRBD2 (6 bases). The CDR3 consists of 15 residues. Germline loops: CDR1 LNHDA, CDR2 SQIVND (reference sequence). Trimming took 3 bases from V and 1 from J, leaving 13 bases between them.

This chain joins TRBV10-3 and TRBJ1-3; perhaps TRBD1 as D (6 bases). The V gene lost 3 bases and the J gene lost 9 bases, with 15 bases spanning the gap. The CDR3 is 14 amino acids. CDR1 and CDR2 (germline): ENHRY, SYGVKD. For the CDR3, the DNA is TGTGCCATCAGTGACCAGAGGGGGTTTCGCACCATATATTTT. Translated, it gives CAISDQRGFRTIYF.

This chain uses TRBV6-2 or TRBV6-3 with TRBJ2-5; 8 nucleotides match TRBD2. Germline values: CDR1 MNHEY, CDR2 SVGEGT. The V and J ends lost 4 bases and 2 bases, in that order; junction bases with no gene match: 9. The CDR3 sequence is 16 residues long. The DNA for the CDR3 is TGTGCCAGCAGTTCTCGGGAGGGGTTAGGTCAAGAGACCCAGTACTTC. Translating gives CASSSREGLGQETQYF.

The chain employs TRBV3-1 (or the pseudogene TRBV3-2) and TRBJ2-4; tentatively, D is TRBD2 (6 bases). The CDR3 is 13 residues long. Per germline, CDR1 LGHDT and CDR2 YNNKEL (reference sequence). V lost 1 base to trimming and J lost 8 bases, with 9 bases between them. The CDR3 sequence is CASSQGGVDIQYF. The CDR3 DNA reads TGTGCCAGCAGCCAAGGGGGGGTGGACATTCAGTACTTC.

To note about this clone: Mismatch with germline at one junction end may stem from a read error. The rearrangement joins TRBV2 to TRBJ1-5; weak D call: TRBD1 (5 bases). Germline values: CDR1 SNHLY, CDR2 FYNNEI. The CDR3 sequence is 15 residues long. In DNA, the CDR3 is TGTGCCAGCAGGGGGGGGATGTCGGAGAATCTGCCCCAGCATTTT. Amino acids: CASRGGMSENLPQHF.

The chain combines TRBV7-2 with TRBJ2-1; TRBD2 matches at 7 bases. Germline CDR1 is SGHTA and CDR2 is FQGNSA. The J segment lost 7 bases and the V segment lost 0 bases, leaving 6 bases of the junction unmatched. The length of the CDR3 is 15 residues. The CDR3, as DNA: TGTGCCAGCAGCTTAGCGGGACTAACGTTTAATGAGCAGTTCTTC. It codes for CASSLAGLTFNEQFF.

This rearrangement joins TRBV12-3 or TRBV12-4 to TRBJ1-2; TRBD1 is a possible D gene (6 bases). CDR3 size: 13 residues. V was shortened by 8 bases and J by 6 bases, with 16 bases between the two germline ends. The CDR3 loop is CASARRGGDGYTF. Written as DNA, the CDR3 is TGTGCCAGCGCAAGGCGGGGGGGCGATGGCTACACCTTC.